In this sample, the clone carrying this T cell receptor beta chain turned up once. The antigen is undetermined. The study ran its PCR with 60 Vbeta and 13 Jbeta primers. Sequencing used immunoSEQ multiplex PCR; TCRdb keeps in-frame clones, though not all of them. The sample shows roughly 150,000 clones, roughly 70% of them seen only once. This entry is derived from a study of cytomegalovirus exposure and HLA in healthy donors. Across the whole study: An analysis done earlier identified about 100 million unique TCR beta sequences from 200 million or so T cells. Under 85% of 398 genotyped donors fell in the Caucasian-associated ancestry cluster. Findings and limits, study-wide: For TCR beta chains, V- and J-gene trimming was later linked to a missense DCLRE1C variant.

With 2 bases removed from V and 9 bases from J, the gap between germline ends came to 11 bases. The CDR3 runs 13 residues. CDR1 WSHSY and CDR2 SAAADI come from the germline V gene. The source is a woman between 45 and 65 years old in good health and CMV-seropositive. The specimen was PBMCs. The chain joins TRBV10-2 to TRBJ1-3, with D uncertain. CDR3: CASSEPGWSTIYF. CDR3 DNA: TGCGCCAGCAGTGAGCCGGGGTGGAGCACCATATATTTT.